This T cell receptor beta chain is from a study of blood T cell repertoires in COVID-19. V was cut by 4 bases and J by 3 bases, with 18 bases left in between. Per the germline V gene, CDR1 is LNHDA and CDR2 is SQIVND (reference sequence). The CDR3 has 16 amino acids. Sequenced by immunoSEQ multiplex PCR; TCRdb stores in-frame clones only, minus some. Of some 400,000 clones listed, more than 70% are singletons. The TCR comes from a woman aged 60 to 75 with COVID-19, enrolled during active disease. This sequence joins TRBV19 and TRBJ1-2; possible D gene TRBD1, 6 bases. The sequenced sample was peripheral blood. Written as DNA, the CDR3 is TGTGCCAGTAGTACTGGACAGAAGCCACCATACTATGGCTACACCTTC. It translates to CASSTGQKPPYYGYTF. Variable domain in full (rest from reference TRBV19 and TRBJ1-2): DGGITQSPKYLFRKEGQNVTLSCEQNLNHDAMYWYRQDPGQGLRLIYYSQIVNDFQKGDIAEGYSVSREKKESFPLTVTSAQKNPTAFYLCASSTGQKPPYYGYTFGSGTRLTVV.